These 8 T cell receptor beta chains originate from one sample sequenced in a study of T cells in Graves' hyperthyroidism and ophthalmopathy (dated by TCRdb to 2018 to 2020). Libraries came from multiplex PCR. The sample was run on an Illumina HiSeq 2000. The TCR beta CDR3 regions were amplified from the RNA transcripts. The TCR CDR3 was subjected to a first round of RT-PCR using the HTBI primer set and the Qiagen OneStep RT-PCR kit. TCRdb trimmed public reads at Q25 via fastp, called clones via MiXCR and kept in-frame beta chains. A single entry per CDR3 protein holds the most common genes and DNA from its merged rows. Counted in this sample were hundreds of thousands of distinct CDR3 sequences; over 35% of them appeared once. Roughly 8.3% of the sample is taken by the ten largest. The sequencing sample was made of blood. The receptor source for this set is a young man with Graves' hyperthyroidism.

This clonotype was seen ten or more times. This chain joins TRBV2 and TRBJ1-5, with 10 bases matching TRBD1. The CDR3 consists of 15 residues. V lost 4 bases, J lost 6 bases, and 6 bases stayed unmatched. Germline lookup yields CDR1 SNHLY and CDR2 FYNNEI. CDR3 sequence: CASSGTGGAGQPQHF. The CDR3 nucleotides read TGTGCCAGCAGTGGGACAGGGGGAGCGGGTCAGCCCCAGCATTTT.

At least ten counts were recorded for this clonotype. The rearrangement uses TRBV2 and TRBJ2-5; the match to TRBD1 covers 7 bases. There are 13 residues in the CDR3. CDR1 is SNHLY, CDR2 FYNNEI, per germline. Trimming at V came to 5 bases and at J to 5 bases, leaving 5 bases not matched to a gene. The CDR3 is CASSRQGGETQYF. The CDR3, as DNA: TGTGCCAGCAGTCGACAGGGCGGTGAGACCCAGTACTTC.

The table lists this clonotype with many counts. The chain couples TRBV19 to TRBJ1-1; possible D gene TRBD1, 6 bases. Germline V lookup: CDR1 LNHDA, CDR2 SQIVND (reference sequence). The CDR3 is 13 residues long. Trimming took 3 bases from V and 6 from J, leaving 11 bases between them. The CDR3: CASSILRGAEAFF. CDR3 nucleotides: TGTGCCAGTAGTATTCTCAGGGGCGCTGAAGCTTTCTTT. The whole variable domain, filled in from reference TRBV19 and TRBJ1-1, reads DGGITQSPKYLFRKEGQNVTLSCEQNLNHDAMYWYRQDPGQGLRLIYYSQIVNDFQKGDIAEGYSVSREKKESFPLTVTSAQKNPTAFYLCASSILRGAEAFFGQGTRLTVV.

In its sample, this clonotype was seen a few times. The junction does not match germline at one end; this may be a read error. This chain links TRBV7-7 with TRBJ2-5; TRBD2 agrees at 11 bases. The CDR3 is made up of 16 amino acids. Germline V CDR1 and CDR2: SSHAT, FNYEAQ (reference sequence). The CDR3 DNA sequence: TGTGCTAGCAGCTTAGCGGGAGGGCTGCCCGGAGAGACCCAGTACTTC. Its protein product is CASSLAGGLPGETQYF.

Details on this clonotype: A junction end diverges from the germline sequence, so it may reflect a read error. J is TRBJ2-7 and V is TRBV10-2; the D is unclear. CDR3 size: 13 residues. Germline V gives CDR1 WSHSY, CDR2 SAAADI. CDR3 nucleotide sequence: TGCGCCAGCAGCGAGTTTGGCTCCTACGAGCAGTACTTC. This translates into CASSEFGSYEQYF.

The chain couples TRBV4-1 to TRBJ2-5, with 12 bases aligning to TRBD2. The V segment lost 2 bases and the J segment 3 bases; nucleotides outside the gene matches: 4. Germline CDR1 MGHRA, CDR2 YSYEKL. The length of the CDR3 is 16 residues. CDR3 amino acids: CASSQLRLAGEETQYF. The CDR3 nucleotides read TGCGCCAGCAGCCAATTACGACTAGCGGGGGAAGAGACCCAGTACTTC.

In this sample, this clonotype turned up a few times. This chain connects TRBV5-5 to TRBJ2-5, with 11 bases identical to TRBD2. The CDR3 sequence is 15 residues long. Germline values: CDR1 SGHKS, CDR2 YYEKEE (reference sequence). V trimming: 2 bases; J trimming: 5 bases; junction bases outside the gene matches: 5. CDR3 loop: CASSLTSGSLETQYF. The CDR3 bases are TGTGCCAGCAGCTTAACTAGCGGGAGTCTCGAGACCCAGTACTTC.

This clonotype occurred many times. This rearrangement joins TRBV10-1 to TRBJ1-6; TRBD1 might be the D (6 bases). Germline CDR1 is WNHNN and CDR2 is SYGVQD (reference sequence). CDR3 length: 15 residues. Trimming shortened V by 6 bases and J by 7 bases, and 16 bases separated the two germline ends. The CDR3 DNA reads TGCGCCAGCAGCGGAACTCAGGGGATGAATTCACCCCTCCACTTT. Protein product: CASSGTQGMNSPLHF.